A selection of T cell receptor beta chains follows, all from one sample in a study of monozygotic twins with inflammatory bowel disease. From the 5' RACE reads, TCRdb lists one entry per CDR3 protein and no DNA. Its table records over 100,000 distinct CDR3 sequences. The sequenced sample consisted of blood. The source is a human donor with ulcerative colitis or Crohn's disease, or a healthy co-twin of an affected twin (not recorded which). Both conserved end residues are part of each CDR3. The order of the fields is CDR3 length, J gene, V gene, CDR3 protein.

>15|TRBJ2-1|TRBV7-4
CASSLVQGADNEQFF
>16|TRBJ2-2|TRBV28
CASSLPLVGGPGELFF
>15|TRBJ2-7|TRBV7-2
CASSSPDRASHEQYF
>13|TRBJ2-2|TRBV6-4
CASSDRITGELFF
>15|TRBJ1-1|TRBV6-5
CASSYNRGVSTEAFF
>16|TRBJ1-2|TRBV4-2
CASSPLTRQFNYGYTF
>13|TRBJ2-1|TRBV10-3
CAISTSGYNEQFF
>17|TRBJ2-5|TRBV7-2
CASSSGTSGRALETQYF
>11|TRBJ2-7|TRBV7-2
CASSSTGEQYF
>13|TRBJ1-2|TRBV20-1
CSAREGWGLGYTF
>14|TRBJ2-7|TRBV12-3/TRBV12-4
CASSSDSRTYEQYF
>16|TRBJ2-1|TRBV19
CASSIDLAGVGDEQFF
>18|TRBJ2-1|TRBV7-8
CASSLIGLTFYFYNEQFF
>13|TRBJ1-1|TRBV10-3
CAISDSANTEAFF
>15|TRBJ1-4|TRBV28
CASSFKGPPHEKLFF
>15|TRBJ2-2|TRBV3-1
CASSQAGGNTGELFF
>19|TRBJ2-1|TRBV11-2
CASSLIGTSGGGLDNEQFF
>13|TRBJ1-6|TRBV11-2
CASRDPLGSGLHF
>15|TRBJ2-3|TRBV4-3
CASSQKAGFTDTQYF
>13|TRBJ2-7|TRBV20-1
CSARGQGPYEQYF
>13|TRBJ2-3|TRBV20-1
CSAGPPTSDTQYF
>12|TRBJ1-1|TRBV10-3
CAIANSYGEAFF
>13|TRBJ1-2|TRBV27
CASSFQATYGYTF